This T cell receptor beta chain derives from a study of shared clonotypes between healthy human individuals. Germline loops: CDR1 SGHRS, CDR2 YFSETQ. The CDR3 is made up of 13 amino acids. V lost 4 bases, J lost 5 bases, and 10 bases lay in between. It was across several immunoSEQ plates that each subset's genomic DNA was evenly split. Data came from immunoSEQ multiplex PCR; TCRdb stores just in-frame clones and leaves some out. Of approximately 2.5 million clones in the sample, around nine tenths were seen once. The TCR comes from a young man in good health. The V gene is TRBV5-1, the J gene TRBJ1-5; D not resolved. What was sequenced was naive CD4+ T cells sorted from blood. Subset of the sample: CD45RA+ positively selected. CDR3: CASSAGPDQPQHF. The CDR3 DNA reads as TGCGCCAGCAGCGCTGGGCCCGATCAGCCCCAGCATTTT.